These T cell receptor beta chains were read from a single sample in a study of blood T cell repertoires in COVID-19. TCRdb's copy holds only in-frame clones and misses some; the assay was immunoSEQ multiplex PCR. The sample consists of 60,000 to 70,000 clones, about 82% of them appearing once. The material sequenced was peripheral blood. These receptors all stem from a human donor in a cohort sampled during active COVID-19. CDR3s include the opening cysteine and the closing phenylalanine or tryptophan. A D gene is named only where the DNA matches it firmly. Not all rows give a size; the values are once, few, many and, for expanded clones, a class.

d_call clone_size j_call v_call cdr3_aa cdr3_nt
TRBD1 - TRBJ2-1 TRBV19 CASTPGQGSYNEQFF TGTGCCAGTACCCCGGGACAGGGATCCTACAATGAGCAGTTCTTC
TRBD2 - TRBJ2-3 TRBV29-1 CSVIFEAGFPTDTQYF TGCAGCGTTATATTTGAAGCGGGGTTCCCCACAGATACGCAGTATTTT
TRBD1 - TRBJ1-2 TRBV18 CASSPQGARGYTF TGTGCCAGCTCGCCACAGGGGGCGCGTGGCTACACCTTC
- - TRBJ1-1 TRBV18 CASSPGRNTEAFF TGTGCCAGCTCACCGGGCAGAAACACTGAAGCTTTCTTT
- - TRBJ1-2 TRBV5-5 CASSLAVLGSGYTF TGTGCCAGCAGCTTGGCCGTTTTGGGGAGCGGCTACACCTTC
TRBD1 - TRBJ1-1 TRBV5-6 CASSPDRGFDTEAFF TGTGCCAGCAGCCCAGACAGGGGTTTTGACACTGAAGCTTTCTTT
TRBD2 - TRBJ2-1 TRBV4-1 CASSQGGGADEQFF TGCGCCAGCAGCCAAGGCGGGGGGGCAGATGAGCAGTTCTTC
TRBD1 - TRBJ1-2 TRBV5-8 CASSLVQGADYGYTF TGTGCCAGCAGCTTGGTACAGGGGGCCGATTATGGCTACACCTTC
TRBD2 - TRBJ2-7 TRBV9 CASSVSSGAYEQYF TGTGCCAGCAGCGTTAGTAGCGGGGCCTACGAGCAGTACTTC
TRBD2 - TRBJ2-1 TRBV7-8 CASTLGASGPASDEQFF TGTGCCAGCACCCTGGGGGCTAGCGGGCCCGCGTCAGATGAGCAGTTCTTC
- - TRBJ2-7 TRBV19 CASSILSGGSYEQYF TGTGCCAGTAGTATATTGTCAGGGGGGTCCTACGAGCAGTACTTC
- - TRBJ1-1 TRBV18 CATHTGGEGTEAFF TGTGCCACCCACACGGGGGGCGAGGGCACTGAAGCTTTCTTT
- - TRBJ2-5 TRBV9 CASSVAQGQTQYF TGTGCCAGCAGCGTGGCACAGGGACAGACCCAGTACTTC
- few TRBJ1-1 TRBV11-2 CASSLEAGKGRDVAFF TGTGCCAGCAGCTTAGAAGCGGGGAAGGGACGTGATGTAGCTTTCTTT
TRBD1 few TRBJ2-2 TRBV28 CASSQGATGELFF TGTGCCAGCAGTCAGGGGGCTACCGGGGAGCTGTTTTTT
- - TRBJ1-2 TRBV7-8 CASSWGQGASTF -
TRBD2 - TRBJ2-1 TRBV11-3 CASSLDLAARRNEQFF TGTGCCAGCAGCTTAGATCTAGCGGCCCGGCGCAATGAGCAGTTCTTC
- - TRBJ2-7 TRBV4-3 CASSQGAFGSYEQYF TGCGCCAGCAGCCAGGGGGCGTTTGGGTCCTACGAGCAGTACTTC
- - TRBJ1-4 TRBV4-3 CASSPRRVQGEKLFF TGCGCCAGCAGCCCTCGCAGAGTCCAGGGAGAAAAACTGTTTTTT
- - TRBJ2-3 TRBV6-2/TRBV6-3 CASSHSMDTQYF TGTGCCAGCAGCCATAGCATGGATACGCAGTATTTT
- once TRBJ1-2 TRBV28 CASSLYGSGYTF TGTGCCAGCAGTTTATACGGGTCTGGCTACACCTTC
- - TRBJ2-5 TRBV11-3 CASSLGGLDQETQYF TGTGCCAGCAGCTTAGGTGGACTGGACCAAGAGACCCAGTACTTC
- - TRBJ1-2 TRBV2 CASSESSRYGYTF TGTGCCAGCAGTGAGTCTTCCAGATATGGCTACACCTTC
- - TRBJ2-6 TRBV19 CASRRDVSSGANVLTF TGTGCCAGTAGGCGGGACGTAAGCTCTGGGGCCAACGTCCTGACTTTC
- - TRBJ1-2 TRBV30 CAGRVGSGYTF TGTGCCGGGAGGGTAGGGAGTGGCTACACCTTC
TRBD2 - TRBJ2-2 TRBV18 CASSPPKLAGVPGELFF TGTGCCAGCTCACCACCGAAGCTAGCGGGGGTTCCCGGGGAGCTGTTTTTT
- once TRBJ2-1 TRBV19 CASSISTGYTVNEQFF TGTGCCAGTAGTATTTCGACAGGCTATACCGTCAATGAGCAGTTCTTC
- - TRBJ1-4 TRBV9 CASSPRSSGLNEKLFF TGTGCCAGCAGCCCCAGGAGTTCAGGGTTAAATGAAAAACTGTTTTTT
- many TRBJ1-5 TRBV6-2/TRBV6-3 CASSYVQGLSNQPQHF TGTGCCAGCAGTTACGTCCAGGGGTTGAGCAATCAGCCCCAGCATTTT
- - TRBJ1-4 TRBV5-1 CASSAGHGRTNEKLFF TGCGCCAGCAGCGCGGGACACGGGAGGACTAATGAAAAACTGTTTTTT
- - TRBJ1-2 TRBV3-1/TRBV3-2 CASSRQAGVGGYTF TGTGCCAGCAGCCGACAGGCCGGGGTGGGTGGCTACACCTTC
TRBD2 - TRBJ2-3 TRBV5-1 CARSWGPARGANTDTQYF TGCGCCCGCAGTTGGGGGCCCGCGCGGGGGGCCAACACAGATACGCAGTATTTT
- - TRBJ1-1 TRBV30 CAWILMNTEAFF TGTGCCTGGATATTAATGAACACTGAAGCTTTCTTT
- - TRBJ1-4 TRBV19 CASSREAGTGANEKLFF TGTGCCAGTAGTAGAGAAGCCGGAACGGGGGCTAATGAAAAACTGTTTTTT
- - TRBJ1-4 TRBV10-3 CATSWGGTNEKLFF TGTGCCACCTCCTGGGGAGGGACTAATGAAAAACTGTTTTTT
- few TRBJ2-7 TRBV10-3 CAISDRSYEQYF TGTGCCATCAGTGATCGGAGCTACGAGCAGTACTTC
- - TRBJ2-7 TRBV6-6 CASTDWGAYEQYF TGTGCCAGCACCGATTGGGGGGCCTACGAGCAGTACTTC
- - TRBJ2-2 TRBV30 CAWTRWRGGPNTGELFF TGTGCCTGGACCCGATGGAGGGGGGGCCCCAACACCGGGGAGCTGTTTTTT
- once TRBJ2-1 TRBV28 CASSLSLVHEQFF TGTGCCAGCAGTTTATCCTTAGTCCATGAGCAGTTCTTC
TRBD1 - TRBJ1-5 TRBV11-2 CASSRDRSNQPQHF TGTGCCAGCAGCAGGGACAGGAGCAATCAGCCCCAGCATTTT
TRBD2 - TRBJ2-5 TRBV19 CASSPRTSGGYQETQYF TGTGCCAGTAGTCCACGGACTAGCGGGGGTTACCAAGAGACCCAGTACTTC
TRBD2 - TRBJ2-1 TRBV7-3 CASSLRLAGLNEQFF TGTGCCAGCAGCCTAAGACTAGCGGGGTTAAATGAGCAGTTCTTC
- - TRBJ1-5 TRBV6-6 CASSSTGYNQPQHF TGTGCCAGCAGCTCCACAGGGTATAATCAGCCCCAGCATTTT
TRBD2 - TRBJ2-3 TRBV6-5 CATTSLAGREDTQYF TGTGCCACCACCTCGCTAGCGGGGCGAGAAGATACGCAGTATTTT
TRBD2 - TRBJ2-6 TRBV5-1 CASSLAIAGDPSSGANVLTF TGCGCCAGCAGCTTGGCGATAGCGGGGGATCCAAGCTCTGGGGCCAACGTCCTGACTTTC
- - TRBJ2-7 TRBV7-2 CASSFRDLRYEQYF TGTGCCAGCAGCTTCCGGGACTTACGATACGAGCAGTACTTC
- few TRBJ2-3 TRBV7-9 CASSPGTDTQYF TGTGCCAGCAGCCCAGGGACAGATACGCAGTATTTT
TRBD2 - TRBJ2-3 TRBV11-3 CASRVASGGAYLEQYF TGTGCCAGCAGGGTCGCTAGCGGGGGAGCGTACCTTGAGCAGTATTTT
- - TRBJ1-6 TRBV19 CATQGYSYNSPLHF TGTGCCACCCAGGGGTATAGTTATAATTCACCCCTCCACTTT
- - TRBJ2-2 TRBV19 CASSTGHGELFF TGTGCCAGTAGTACAGGGCACGGGGAGCTGTTTTTT
- - TRBJ2-1 TRBV4-3 CASSQDGGYNEQFF TGCGCCAGCAGCCAAGATGGAGGGTACAATGAGCAGTTCTTC
- - TRBJ2-2 TRBV6-4 CASSPMARADTGELFF TGTGCCAGCAGCCCAATGGCCAGGGCCGACACCGGGGAGCTGTTTTTT
TRBD1 - TRBJ2-5 TRBV5-1 CASSPRGTGETQYF TGCGCCAGCAGCCCCCGCGGGACAGGGGAGACCCAGTACTTC
- - TRBJ1-6 TRBV30 CAWSRKRGAYNSPLHF TGTGCCTGGAGTAGGAAACGCGGTGCTTATAATTCACCCCTCCACTTT
TRBD2 - TRBJ2-7 TRBV11-2 CASSSRFSGGATHEQYF TGTGCCAGCAGCTCCCGATTTTCGGGGGGGGCGACCCACGAGCAGTACTTC